The clone carrying this T cell receptor beta chain was counted only a few times. The ends were cut back, 7 bases at V and 2 bases at J, with 16 bases in the middle. Germline V gene sequence: CDR1 DFQATT, CDR2 SNEGSKA (reference sequence). There are 14 residues in the CDR3. One entry per CDR3 protein results from TCRdb running MiXCR on the 5' RACE reads. The table includes tens of thousands of distinct CDR3 sequences, around 22% detected once. The gene calls are TRBV20-1 and TRBJ2-3, with D perhaps TRBD2 (6 bases). The sequence was collected from a female donor with breast cancer. Sequencing was performed on memory CD4+ T cells sorted from blood. As to subset: memory CD4+ T cells, CD4+CD45RO+CD25-. Written as DNA, the CDR3 is TGCAGTGTGCGATCCGGGGGTGCCACAGATACGCAGTATTTT. This codes for CSVRSGGATDTQYF.